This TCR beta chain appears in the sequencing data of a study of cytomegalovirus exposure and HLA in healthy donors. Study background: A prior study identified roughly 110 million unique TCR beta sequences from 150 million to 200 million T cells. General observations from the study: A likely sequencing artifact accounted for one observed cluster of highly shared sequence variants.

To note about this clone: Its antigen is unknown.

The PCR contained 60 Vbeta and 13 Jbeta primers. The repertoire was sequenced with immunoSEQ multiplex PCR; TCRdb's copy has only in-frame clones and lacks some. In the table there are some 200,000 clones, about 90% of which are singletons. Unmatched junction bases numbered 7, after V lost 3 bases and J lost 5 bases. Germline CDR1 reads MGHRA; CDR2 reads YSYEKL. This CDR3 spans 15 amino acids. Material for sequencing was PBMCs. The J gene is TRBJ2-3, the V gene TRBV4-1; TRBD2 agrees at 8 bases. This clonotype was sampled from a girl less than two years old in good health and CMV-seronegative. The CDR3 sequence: CASSQTSAYQDTQYF. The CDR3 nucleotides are TGCGCCAGCAGCCAGACTAGCGCCTATCAAGATACGCAGTATTTT.